A single sample is the source of the 9 T cell receptor beta chains below, sequenced in a study of cytomegalovirus exposure and HLA in healthy donors. Here immunoSEQ multiplex PCR was the method, and the copy in TCRdb shows in-frame clones only, minus some. This table has more than 250,000 clones, 86% appearing once. The source material was PBMCs. The origin of the receptors is a woman younger than 30 in good health and CMV-seronegative.

The rearrangement links TRBV5-6 to TRBJ2-7; maybe TRBD1 (6 bases). Trimming took off 3 bases at V and 7 bases at J, with 17 bases between the two ends. This CDR3 has 14 amino acids. CDR1 and CDR2 (germline): SGHDT, YYEEEE. The DNA of the CDR3 is TGTGCCAGCAGCTGGGTGACAGGTCGACGGGAGCAGTACTTC. Encoded protein: CASSWVTGRREQYF.

V gene TRBV4-1 combines with J gene TRBJ2-7; tentatively, D is TRBD2 (6 bases). From germline, CDR1 is MGHRA and CDR2 YSYEKL. V gave up 1 base and J gave up 3 bases, with 13 bases separating them. This CDR3 region has 15 residues. This CDR3 reads CASSQAGMGGYEQYF. In nucleotides, the CDR3 is TGCGCCAGCAGCCAAGCGGGTATGGGAGGCTACGAGCAGTACTTC.

The rearrangement joins TRBV28 to TRBJ2-5, with 9 positions matching TRBD2. The CDR3 spans 15 residues. J gave up 4 bases and V 6 bases, and 9 bases lay outside the gene matches. Germline lookup yields CDR1 MDHEN and CDR2 SYDVKM. In nucleotides, the CDR3 is TGTGCCAGCAGGGGGCGGGAGGGCCGGCGAGAGACCCAGTACTTC. Translated, it gives CASRGREGRRETQYF.

The chain uses TRBV21-1 and TRBJ1-5. TRBV21-1 is noted as a pseudogene. The CDR3 is 15 amino acids. CDR3 in amino acids: CASSTRGRDNQPQHF. The CDR3 coding sequence is TGTGCCAGCAGCACCCGAGGGCGGGACAATCAGCCCCAGCATTTT.

The rearrangement uses TRBV7-3 and TRBJ1-2; TRBD1 aligns across 7 bases. CDR3 length: 15 amino acids. Germline CDR1 is SGHTA and CDR2 is FQGTGA. The V and J ends lost 4 bases and 8 bases, in that order; junction bases with no gene match: 13. The CDR3 nucleotides are TGTGCCAGCAGCTCTATCGGGACAGTTTTCAGCGGCTACACCTTC. Its translation is CASSSIGTVFSGYTF. Variable domain in full (rest from reference TRBV7-3 and TRBJ1-2): GAGVSQTPSNKVTEKGKYVELRCDPISGHTALYWYRQSLGQGPEFLIYFQGTGAADDSGLPNDRFFAVRPEGSVSTLKIQRTERGDSAVYLCASSSIGTVFSGYTFGSGTRLTVV.

The chain links TRBV28 to TRBJ2-7, with D hard to call. The germline gives CDR1 MDHEN, CDR2 SYDVKM. Trimming shortened V by 3 bases and J by 4 bases, and 16 bases separated the two germline ends. This CDR3 spans 15 amino acids. The chain's CDR3 is CASSLAQTTKYEQYF. The CDR3, as DNA: TGTGCCAGCAGTTTGGCCCAAACTACGAAATACGAGCAGTACTTC. Supplemented by reference TRBV28 and TRBJ2-7, the full variable domain reads DVKVTQSSRYLVKRTGEKVFLECVQDMDHENMFWYRQDPGLGLRLIYFSYDVKMKEKGDIPEGYSVSREKKERFSLILESASTNQTSMYLCASSLAQTTKYEQYFGPGTRLTVT.

V gene TRBV5-1 combines with J gene TRBJ2-5; TRBD2 matches 11 bases. Per the germline V gene, CDR1 is SGHRS and CDR2 is YFSETQ. Trimming at V came to 1 base and at J to 4 bases, leaving 3 bases not matched to a gene. This CDR3 spans 15 amino acids. CDR3 loop: CASSLRLAGGETQYF. DNA of the CDR3: TGCGCCAGCAGCTTGAGGCTAGCGGGAGGAGAGACCCAGTACTTC.

This chain joins TRBV28 and TRBJ1-2; D is perhaps TRBD1 (6 bases). CDR3 length: 12 residues. Germline V gives CDR1 MDHEN, CDR2 SYDVKM. V was cut by 6 bases and J by 5 bases, with 10 bases left in between. The CDR3 loop is CASRDRPYGYTF. The CDR3 DNA follows: TGTGCCAGCAGAGACAGGCCTTATGGCTACACCTTC.

This chain uses TRBV7-2 with TRBJ1-5, with D hard to call. Germline V lookup: CDR1 SGHTA, CDR2 FQGNSA. Trimming removed 3 bases at V and 2 bases at J, with 11 bases between. This CDR3 spans 15 amino acids. The CDR3 bases are TGTGCCAGCAGCTTCAGGCGGGGTGGCAATCAGCCCCAGCATTTT. Protein sequence: CASSFRRGGNQPQHF.